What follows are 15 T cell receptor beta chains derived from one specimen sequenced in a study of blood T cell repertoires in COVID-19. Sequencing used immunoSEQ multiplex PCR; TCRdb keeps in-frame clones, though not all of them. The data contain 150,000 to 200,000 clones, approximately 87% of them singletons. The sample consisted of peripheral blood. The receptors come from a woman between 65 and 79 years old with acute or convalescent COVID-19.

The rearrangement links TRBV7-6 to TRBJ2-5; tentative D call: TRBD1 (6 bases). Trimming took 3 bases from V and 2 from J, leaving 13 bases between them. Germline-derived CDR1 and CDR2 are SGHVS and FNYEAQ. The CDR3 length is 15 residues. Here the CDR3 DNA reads TGTGCCAGCAGCTTTTACGGGACACATCAAGAGACCCAGTACTTC. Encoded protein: CASSFYGTHQETQYF.

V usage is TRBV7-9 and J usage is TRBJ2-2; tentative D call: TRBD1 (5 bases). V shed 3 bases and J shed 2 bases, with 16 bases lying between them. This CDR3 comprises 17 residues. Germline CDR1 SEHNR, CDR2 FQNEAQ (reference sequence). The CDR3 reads CASSLGWGRPNTGELFF. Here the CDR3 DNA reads TGTGCCAGCAGCTTGGGGTGGGGCAGACCTAACACCGGGGAGCTGTTTTTT.

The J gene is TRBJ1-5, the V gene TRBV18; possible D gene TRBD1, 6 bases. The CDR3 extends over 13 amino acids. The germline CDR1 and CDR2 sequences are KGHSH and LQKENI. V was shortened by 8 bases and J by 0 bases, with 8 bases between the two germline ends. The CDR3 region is CASGTSSNQPQHF. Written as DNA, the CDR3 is TGTGCCAGCGGGACATCTAGCAATCAGCCCCAGCATTTT.

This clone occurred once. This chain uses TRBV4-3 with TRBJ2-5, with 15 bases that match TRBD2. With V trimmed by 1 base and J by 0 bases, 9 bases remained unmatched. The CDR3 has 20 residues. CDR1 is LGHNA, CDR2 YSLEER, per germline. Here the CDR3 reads CASSQVVPGTSGGYQETQYF. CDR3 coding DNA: TGCGCCAGCAGCCAAGTGGTACCAGGGACTAGCGGGGGGTACCAAGAGACCCAGTACTTC.

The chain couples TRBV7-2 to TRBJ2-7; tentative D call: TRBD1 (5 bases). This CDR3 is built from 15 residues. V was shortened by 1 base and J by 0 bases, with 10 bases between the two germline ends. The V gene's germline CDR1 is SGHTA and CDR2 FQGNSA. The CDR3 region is CASSLDDSVSYEQYF. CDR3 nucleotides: TGTGCCAGCAGCTTAGATGACAGCGTCTCCTACGAGCAGTACTTC.

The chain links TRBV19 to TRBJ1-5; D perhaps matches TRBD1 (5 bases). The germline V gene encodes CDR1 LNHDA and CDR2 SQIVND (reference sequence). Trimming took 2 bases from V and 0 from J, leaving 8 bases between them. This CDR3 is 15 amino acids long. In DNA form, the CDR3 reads TGTGCCAGTAGTATACAGGGTCATAGCAATCAGCCCCAGCATTTT. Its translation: CASSIQGHSNQPQHF.

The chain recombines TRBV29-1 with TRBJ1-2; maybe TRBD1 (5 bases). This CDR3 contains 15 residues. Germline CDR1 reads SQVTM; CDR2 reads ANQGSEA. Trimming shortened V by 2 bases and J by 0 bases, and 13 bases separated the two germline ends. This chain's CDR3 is CSVERTGLANYGYTF. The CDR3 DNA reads TGCAGCGTTGAACGTACAGGATTAGCTAACTATGGCTACACCTTC.

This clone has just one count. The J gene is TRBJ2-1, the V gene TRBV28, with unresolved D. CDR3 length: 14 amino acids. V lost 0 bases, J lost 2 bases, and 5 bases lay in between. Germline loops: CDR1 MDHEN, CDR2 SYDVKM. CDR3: CASSLWAAYNEQFF. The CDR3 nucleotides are TGTGCCAGCAGTTTATGGGCAGCCTACAATGAGCAGTTCTTC.

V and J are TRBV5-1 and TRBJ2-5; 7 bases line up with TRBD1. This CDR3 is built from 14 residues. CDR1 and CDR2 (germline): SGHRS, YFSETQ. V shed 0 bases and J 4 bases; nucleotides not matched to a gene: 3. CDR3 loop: CASSLAPGGETQYF. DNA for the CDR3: TGCGCCAGCAGCTTGGCCCCAGGGGGAGAGACCCAGTACTTC.

As DNA, the CDR3 is TGTGCCAGCAGTACCGGGACAGGGCGTTTCAATGAGCAGTTCTTC. It translates to CASSTGTGRFNEQFF. The J gene is TRBJ2-1, the V gene TRBV27; 9 bases match TRBD1. J gave up 6 bases and V 5 bases, and 8 bases lay outside the gene matches. The CDR3 totals 15 residues. The germline V gene encodes CDR1 MNHEY and CDR2 SMNVEV (reference sequence).

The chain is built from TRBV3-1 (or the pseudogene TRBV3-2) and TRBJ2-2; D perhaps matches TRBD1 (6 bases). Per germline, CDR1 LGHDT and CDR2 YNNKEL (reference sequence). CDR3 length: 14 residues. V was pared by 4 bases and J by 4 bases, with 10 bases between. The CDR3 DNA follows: TGTGCCAGCAGCCCCAGGGGTGGCACCGGGGAGCTGTTTTTT. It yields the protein CASSPRGGTGELFF.

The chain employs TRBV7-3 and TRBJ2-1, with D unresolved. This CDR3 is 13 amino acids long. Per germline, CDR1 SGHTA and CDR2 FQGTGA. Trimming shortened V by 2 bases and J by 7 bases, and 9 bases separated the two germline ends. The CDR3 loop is CASSLVLENEQFF. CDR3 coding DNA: TGTGCCAGCAGCTTAGTATTGGAGAATGAGCAGTTCTTC.

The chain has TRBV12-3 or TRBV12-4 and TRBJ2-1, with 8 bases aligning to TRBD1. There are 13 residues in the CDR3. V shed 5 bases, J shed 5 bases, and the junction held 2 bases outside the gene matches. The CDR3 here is CASSRQGNNEQFF. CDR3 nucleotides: TGTGCCAGCAGTAGACAGGGGAACAATGAGCAGTTCTTC.

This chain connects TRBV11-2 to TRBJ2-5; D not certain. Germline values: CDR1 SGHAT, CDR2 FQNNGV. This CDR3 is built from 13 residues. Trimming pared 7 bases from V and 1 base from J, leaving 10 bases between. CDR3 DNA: TGTGCCAGCACCCAGTTAAGCCAAGAGACCCAGTACTTC. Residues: CASTQLSQETQYF.

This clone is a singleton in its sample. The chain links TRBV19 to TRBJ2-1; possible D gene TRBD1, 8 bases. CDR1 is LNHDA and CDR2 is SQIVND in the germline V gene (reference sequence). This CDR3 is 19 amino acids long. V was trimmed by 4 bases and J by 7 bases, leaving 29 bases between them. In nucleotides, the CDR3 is TGTGCCAGTAGTAGAGGACAGGGTTTGGAGGGAGGGCCGAGGAATGAGCAGTTCTTC. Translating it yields CASSRGQGLEGGPRNEQFF.